This T cell receptor (beta chain) was sequenced for a study of T-cell reconstitution after alpha-beta-depleted transplantation in children. Findings and limits, study-wide: The study traced high day-60 TCRbeta diversity in some patients to surviving recipient T cells and thymic progenitors. Several hundred rapidly expanded clones from non-depleted graft cells reportedly supplied alpha-beta T cells about two months post-transplant. Hyperexpanded clones declined; after one year, newly produced T cells mostly supplied diversity.

Preparation of the TCRbeta library involved a method that used unique molecular identifiers. TCRdb called the PCR reads again in MiXCR, with one record for every CDR3 protein. The sample records over 150,000 distinct CDR3 sequences, approximately 6.9% being singletons. Trimming removed 5 bases from V and 3 bases from J, with 13 bases in between. The CDR3 contains 13 residues. Germline values: CDR1 SQVTM, CDR2 ANQGSEA. This clonotype has a count of ten or more. Antigen specificity is unknown. V gene TRBV29-1 combines with J gene TRBJ1-1; D uncertain. The sample consisted of PBMCs, taken before TCRalphabeta/CD19-depleted stem cell transplant. The clonotype was recovered from a boy between 2 and 10 years old with acute lymphoblastic leukemia, due to receive a stem cell transplant. The CDR3 DNA follows: TGCAGCGTTTGGGGAGGGATCGACACTGAAGCTTTCTTT. Its protein product is CSVWGGIDTEAFF.